Following are 6 T cell receptor beta chains from one sample sequenced in a study of blood T cell repertoires in COVID-19. Some clones are missing from TCRdb's copy, which holds only in-frame ones; the method was immunoSEQ multiplex PCR. The sample contains some 130,000 clones, 70% to 90% of which appear only once. Material for sequencing was PBMCs or T cells enriched from blood (not recorded which). These TCRs come from a man in his fifties who had recovered from COVID-19.

This clone was recorded once. Here the CDR3 reads CASRTDRVRNQPQHF. Here the CDR3 DNA reads TGTGCCAGCAGGACCGACAGGGTCCGGAATCAGCCCCAGCATTTT. The chain has TRBV2 and TRBJ1-5, with TRBD1 matching 7 bases. The CDR3 spans 15 residues. Germline lookup yields CDR1 SNHLY and CDR2 FYNNEI. Germline trimming cut 6 bases from V and 4 bases from J; bases unmatched to any gene: 9.

V is TRBV7-2 and J is TRBJ2-2, with 7 nucleotides matching TRBD2. The V and J ends lost 4 bases and 3 bases, in that order; junction bases with no gene match: 5. The CDR3 is 15 residues long. CDR1 is SGHTA and CDR2 is FQGNSA in the germline V gene. The CDR3 nucleotides are TGTGCCAGCAGCTATAGCGGGTCAGACACCGGGGAGCTGTTTTTT. It translates to CASSYSGSDTGELFF. Based on the CDR3 plus reference TRBV7-2 and TRBJ2-2, the full variable domain is GAGVSQSPSNKVTEKGKDVELRCDPISGHTALYWYRQSLGQGLEFLIYFQGNSAPDKSGLPSDRFSAERTGGSVSTLTIQRTQQEDSAVYLCASSYSGSDTGELFFGEGSRLTVL.

V is TRBV28 and J is TRBJ1-2; weak D call: TRBD1 (6 bases). The length of the CDR3 is 12 residues. Germline lookup yields CDR1 MDHEN and CDR2 SYDVKM. The V end lost 2 bases, the J end lost 8 bases, and 9 bases lay between the germline ends. The CDR3 protein is CASSLQGKGYTF. The CDR3 DNA is TGTGCCAGCAGTTTACAGGGGAAGGGCTACACCTTC.

The chain carries TRBV14 and TRBJ1-6; D uncertain. In germline, CDR1 is SGHDN, CDR2 FVKESK. There are 14 residues in the CDR3. V dropped 4 bases and J dropped 5 bases, with 9 bases sitting between them. CDR3 coding DNA: TGTGCCAGCAGCCGACACGAGAATAATTCACCCCTCCACTTT. Translation gives CASSRHENNSPLHF.

The chain recombines TRBV7-2 with TRBJ1-6; 7 positions agree with TRBD1. Germline V gene lookup returns CDR1 SGHTA and CDR2 FQGNSA. With 4 bases clipped from V and 8 bases from J, the junction kept 2 bases outside the gene matches. This CDR3 is built from 13 residues. CDR3 sequence: CASSSGQYSPLHF. CDR3 DNA: TGTGCCAGCAGCTCGGGACAGTATTCACCCCTCCACTTT.

The chain joins TRBV15 to TRBJ1-6, with 8 bases fitting TRBD1. With 0 bases clipped from V and 10 bases from J, the junction kept 2 bases outside the gene matches. The germline gives CDR1 LNHNV, CDR2 YYDKDF (reference sequence). The CDR3 contains 14 residues. CDR3 coding DNA: TGTGCCACCAGCAGAGATACAGGGGGATCACCCCTCCACTTT. Translation gives CATSRDTGGSPLHF.